This T cell receptor beta chain was sequenced during a study of T cell responses to AZD1222 COVID-19 vaccine. The CDR3 extends over 14 amino acids. The germline CDR1 and CDR2 sequences are SGDLS and YYNGEE. With 5 bases removed from V and 4 bases from J, the gap between germline ends came to 16 bases. Study conclusions and caveats: Epitopes outside B.1.351 and B.1.1.7 mutated regions reportedly drew nearly half of spike TCRs.

The data were produced by immunoSEQ multiplex PCR, yet TCRdb's version contains in-frame clones alone and is incomplete. The data contain about 150,000 clones, over 85% of them singletons. On this clone: Its target is not known.

This chain uses TRBV9 with TRBJ2-7, with a weak D call TRBD2 (6 bases). This sequence was found in an adult in good health. Material: peripheral blood, obtained on day 0 of AZD1222 vaccination. The CDR3 bases are TGTGCCAGCAGTCGGGGGTCCGTGTCTTACGAGCAGTACTTC. Protein: CASSRGSVSYEQYF.